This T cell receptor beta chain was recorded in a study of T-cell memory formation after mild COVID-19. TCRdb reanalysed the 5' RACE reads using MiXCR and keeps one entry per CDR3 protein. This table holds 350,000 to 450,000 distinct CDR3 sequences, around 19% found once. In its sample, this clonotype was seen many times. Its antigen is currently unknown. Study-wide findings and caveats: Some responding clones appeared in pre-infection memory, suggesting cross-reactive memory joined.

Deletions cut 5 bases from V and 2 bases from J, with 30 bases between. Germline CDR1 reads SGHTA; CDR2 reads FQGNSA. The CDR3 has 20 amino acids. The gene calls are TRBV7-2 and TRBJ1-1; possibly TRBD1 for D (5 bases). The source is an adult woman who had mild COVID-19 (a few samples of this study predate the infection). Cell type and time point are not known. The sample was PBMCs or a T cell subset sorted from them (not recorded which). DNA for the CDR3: TGTGCCAGCAGCCCCTGGGTGCCCCGGACAATAAAAGGGAGAAACACTGAAGCTTTCTTT. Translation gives CASSPWVPRTIKGRNTEAFF. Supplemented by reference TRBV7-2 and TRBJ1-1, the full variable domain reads GAGVSQSPSNKVTEKGKDVELRCDPISGHTALYWYRQSLGQGLEFLIYFQGNSAPDKSGLPSDRFSAERTGGSVSTLTIQRTQQEDSAVYLCASSPWVPRTIKGRNTEAFFGQGTRLTVV.